Shown below are 18 T cell receptor beta chains from a single sample sequenced in a study of T cells in Graves' hyperthyroidism and ophthalmopathy. Regions amplified from RNA transcripts were the TCR beta CDR3 regions. The TCR CDR3 was amplified in a first-round RT-PCR using the HTBI primer set. TCRdb passed the multiplex PCR reads through MiXCR, listing each CDR3 protein once. Among some 440,000 distinct CDR3 sequences listed, 15% to 19% were seen once. The sequencing sample was made of blood. Receptors were obtained from a woman between 18 and 29 years old with Graves' hyperthyroidism.

This clonotype was seen many times. This chain links TRBV7-9 with TRBJ2-1, with 12 bases lining up with TRBD2. Germline CDR1 and CDR2: SEHNR and FQNEAQ (reference sequence). Trimming at V came to 3 bases and at J to 6 bases, leaving 9 bases not matched to a gene. CDR3 length equals 17 residues. The CDR3 sequence: CASSLTTASGRGNEQFF. The DNA of the CDR3 is TGTGCCAGCAGCTTGACGACGGCTAGCGGGAGGGGCAATGAGCAGTTCTTC.

This clonotype was observed many times. The chain has TRBV7-3 and TRBJ2-7; D is uncertain. V dropped 4 bases and J dropped 5 bases, with 12 bases sitting between them. Germline V lookup: CDR1 SGHTA, CDR2 FQGTGA. The CDR3 length is 13 residues. CDR3 DNA: TGTGCCAGCAGCTCCTCCCCCGGTGACGAGCAGTACTTC. Amino acid sequence: CASSSSPGDEQYF.

This clonotype has a handful of counts. The chain joins TRBV20-1 to TRBJ2-7, with D perhaps TRBD1 (6 bases). Germline lookup yields CDR1 DFQATT and CDR2 SNEGSKA (reference sequence). The CDR3 contains 13 residues. Trimming removed 5 bases from V and 0 bases from J, with 11 bases in between. CDR3 coding DNA: TGCAGTGCTCGCCGACAGGACTCCTACGAGCAGTACTTC. It codes for CSARRQDSYEQYF.

This clonotype came up a few times. Here the CDR3 DNA reads TGTGCCAGCAGTTCGTCGTCCGGGACACATAATTCACCCCTCCACTTT. Amino acid sequence: CASSSSSGTHNSPLHF. This sequence joins TRBV27 and TRBJ1-6; possible D gene TRBD1, 6 bases. This CDR3 has 16 residues. With 4 bases removed from V and 5 bases from J, the gap between germline ends came to 15 bases. Germline V gene lookup returns CDR1 MNHEY and CDR2 SMNVEV (reference sequence).

This clonotype was seen a few times. The genes are TRBV11-3 and TRBJ2-3; tentatively, D is TRBD1 (5 bases). Trimming stripped 6 bases from V and 2 bases from J, with 12 bases between. This CDR3 spans 14 amino acids. CDR1 SGHNT and CDR2 YENEEA come from the germline V gene. CDR3 loop: CASRDRQPTDTQYF. The CDR3 DNA reads TGTGCCAGCAGAGACCGACAGCCCACAGATACGCAGTATTTT.

The sample holds a few counts of this clonotype. The chain links TRBV7-9 to TRBJ2-1; 8 bases are shared with TRBD1. With 4 bases clipped from V and 7 bases from J, the junction kept 6 bases outside the gene matches. Germline lookup yields CDR1 SEHNR and CDR2 FQNEAQ (reference sequence). The CDR3 contains 14 residues. In DNA form, the CDR3 reads TGTGCCAGCAGCTGGCGGACAGGGTGGAATGAGCAGTTCTTC. The encoded protein is CASSWRTGWNEQFF.

This clonotype was picked up many times. The chain employs TRBV11-2 and TRBJ2-1; no reliable D call. The CDR3 consists of 16 residues. Deletions cut 0 bases from V and 2 bases from J, with 11 bases between. The germline gives CDR1 SGHAT, CDR2 FQNNGV. The CDR3 region is CASSLDPVVTYNEQFF. DNA for the CDR3: TGTGCCAGCAGCTTAGATCCTGTAGTAACCTACAATGAGCAGTTCTTC.

The gene calls are TRBV7-2 and TRBJ2-1; possibly TRBD1 or TRBD2 for D (5 bases each). The CDR3 sequence is 13 residues long. Germline assignment: CDR1 SGHTA and CDR2 FQGNSA. Trimming shortened V by 4 bases and J by 9 bases, and 13 bases separated the two germline ends. CDR3 loop: CASSSKGRTEQFF. CDR3 sequence (DNA): TGTGCCAGCAGCTCGAAGGGACGGACTGAGCAGTTCTTC.

V usage is TRBV6-1 and J usage is TRBJ1-2; maybe TRBD1 (5 bases). V shed 7 bases and J shed 8 bases, with 14 bases lying between them. This CDR3 contains 12 residues. Germline V gene sequence: CDR1 MNHNS, CDR2 SASEGT. The CDR3 loop is CASTRDRSGYTF. The CDR3 bases are TGTGCCAGCACCAGGGACCGATCGGGCTACACCTTC.

The V call is TRBV4-1, the J call TRBJ1-1; no reliable D call. Germline-derived CDR1 and CDR2 are MGHRA and YSYEKL. Trimming removed 2 bases from V and 6 bases from J, with 19 bases in between. The length of the CDR3 is 16 residues. In DNA form, the CDR3 reads TGCGCCAGCAGCCAAACCCCAGACGGGCGGTGGGCTGAAGCTTTCTTT. It translates to CASSQTPDGRWAEAFF.

At least ten counts were recorded for this clonotype. The J gene is TRBJ2-2, the V gene TRBV24-1, with unresolved D. Trimming left V 3 bases short and J 5 bases short, with 12 bases between. Germline lookup yields CDR1 KGHDR and CDR2 SFDVKD. This CDR3 is built from 15 residues. The CDR3: CATSDGHGFTGELFF. CDR3 DNA sequence: TGTGCCACCAGTGATGGCCACGGGTTTACCGGGGAGCTGTTTTTT.

There are many counts of this clonotype. V is TRBV28 and J is TRBJ2-7; no reliable D call. The CDR3 length is 14 residues. Trimming took 2 bases from V and 3 from J, leaving 11 bases between them. Germline values: CDR1 MDHEN, CDR2 SYDVKM. The CDR3 DNA reads as TGTGCCAGCAGTTTAACACCCCACCACTACGAGCAGTACTTC. It translates to CASSLTPHHYEQYF.

The chain has TRBV9 and TRBJ2-1; weak D call: TRBD2 (6 bases). Germline CDR1 and CDR2: SGDLS and YYNGEE. Trimming shortened V by 2 bases and J by 6 bases, and 9 bases separated the two germline ends. The CDR3 length is 13 residues. The CDR3 sequence is CASSVGRGNEQFF. Here the CDR3 DNA reads TGTGCCAGCAGCGTCGGGCGGGGCAATGAGCAGTTCTTC.

This chain links TRBV27 with TRBJ2-6, with TRBD1 matching over 7 bases. With V trimmed by 1 base and J by 2 bases, 17 bases remained unmatched. This CDR3 has 21 amino acids. Germline V gene lookup returns CDR1 MNHEY and CDR2 SMNVEV (reference sequence). For the CDR3, the DNA is TGTGCCAGCAGTTTATACTGGTCCAAGGGGGCCGAAACAACTGGGGCCAACGTCCTGACTTTC. Translation: CASSLYWSKGAETTGANVLTF.

This clonotype was recorded at least ten times. The chain joins TRBV11-3 to TRBJ2-3; D ambiguous. CDR3 length: 13 amino acids. Trimming left V 2 bases short and J 5 bases short, with 8 bases between. Germline-derived CDR1 and CDR2 are SGHNT and YENEEA. The DNA of the CDR3 is TGTGCCAGCAGCTTATTCTTAGGAGATACGCAGTATTTT. Translation: CASSLFLGDTQYF. Based on the CDR3 plus reference TRBV11-3 and TRBJ2-3, the full variable domain is EAGVVQSPRYKIIEKKQPVAFWCNPISGHNTLYWYLQNLGQGPELLIRYENEEAVDDSQLPKDRFSAERLKGVDSTLKIQPAELGDSAVYLCASSLFLGDTQYFGPGTRLTVL.

This clonotype has at least ten counts. The chain employs TRBV7-2 and TRBJ2-5, with TRBD1 matching 10 bases. Losses at the gene ends were 5 bases for V and 1 base for J; bases not matched to a gene: 7. Looked up from germline, CDR1 is SGHTA and CDR2 is FQGNSA. There are 16 residues in the CDR3. CDR3 sequence (DNA): TGTGCCAGCAGCACTCGGACAGGGGGGATCCAAGAGACCCAGTACTTC. It specifies CASSTRTGGIQETQYF.

This clonotype was detected a few times. This rearrangement joins TRBV7-6 to TRBJ2-2; D unclear. Trimming removed 1 base from V and 6 bases from J, with 9 bases in between. From germline, CDR1 is SGHVS and CDR2 FNYEAQ. The CDR3 has 14 amino acids. CDR3 nucleotides: TGTGCCAGCAGCTTAGTGGTGAGCGCCGGGGAGCTGTTTTTT. It translates to CASSLVVSAGELFF.

V is TRBV7-2 and J is TRBJ2-2, with a possible D match to TRBD1 (6 bases). The length of the CDR3 is 15 residues. Germline CDR1 reads SGHTA; CDR2 reads FQGNSA. Between the trimmed V and J ends, which lost 6 bases and 2 bases, there was a span of 13 bases. The CDR3 here is CASRRAGANTGELFF. The CDR3 DNA is TGTGCCAGCAGACGGGCAGGGGCAAACACCGGGGAGCTGTTTTTT.